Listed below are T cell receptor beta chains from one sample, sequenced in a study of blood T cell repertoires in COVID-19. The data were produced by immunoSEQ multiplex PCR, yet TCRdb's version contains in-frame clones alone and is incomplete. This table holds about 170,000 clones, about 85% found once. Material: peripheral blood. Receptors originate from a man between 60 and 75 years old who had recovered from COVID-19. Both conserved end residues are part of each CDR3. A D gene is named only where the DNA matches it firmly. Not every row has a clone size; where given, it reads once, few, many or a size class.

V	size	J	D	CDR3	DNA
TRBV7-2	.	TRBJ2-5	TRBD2	CASSQGLAGGKETQYF	TGTGCCAGCAGCCAGGGACTAGCGGGGGGGAAAGAGACCCAGTACTTC
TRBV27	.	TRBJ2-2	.	CASSPRGHTGELFF	TGTGCCAGCAGTCCCAGGGGACACACCGGGGAGCTGTTTTTT
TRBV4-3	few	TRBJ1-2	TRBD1	CASSQGGQGIPYGYTF	TGCGCCAGCAGCCAAGGAGGACAGGGTATACCCTATGGCTACACCTTC
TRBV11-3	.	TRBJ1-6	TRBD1	CASSLESTGGAESPLHF	TGTGCCAGCAGCTTAGAATCTACAGGGGGTGCAGAGTCACCCCTCCACTTT
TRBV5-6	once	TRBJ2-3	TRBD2	CASSLRGATDTQYF	TGTGCCAGCAGCCTGCGGGGGGCCACAGATACGCAGTATTTT
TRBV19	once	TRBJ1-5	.	CAVRSFGSNQPQHF	TGTGCCGTCAGGTCCTTCGGTAGCAATCAGCCCCAGCATTTT
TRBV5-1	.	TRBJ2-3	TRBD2	CASSLGRGSTTDTQYF	TGCGCCAGCAGCTTAGGGCGGGGGAGCACCACAGATACGCAGTATTTT
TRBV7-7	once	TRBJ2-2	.	CASSSGSTGELFF	TGTGCTAGCAGCTCAGGGTCCACCGGGGAGCTGTTTTTT
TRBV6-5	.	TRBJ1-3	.	CASSSWDGSSGNTIYF	TGTGCCAGCAGTTCTTGGGACGGGAGCTCTGGAAACACCATATATTTT
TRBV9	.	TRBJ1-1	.	CASSAVGTSHTEAFF	TGTGCCAGCAGCGCAGTGGGGACTTCTCACACTGAAGCTTTCTTT
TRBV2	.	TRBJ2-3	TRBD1	CASSKDRADTDTQYF	TGTGCCAGCAGTAAGGACAGGGCGGATACAGATACGCAGTATTTT
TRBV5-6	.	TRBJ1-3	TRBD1	CASSDTGVNSGNTIYF	TGTGCCAGCAGCGACACAGGGGTGAACTCTGGAAACACCATATATTTT
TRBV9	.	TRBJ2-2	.	CASSVGGLLNTGELFF	TGTGCCAGCAGCGTCGGAGGACTATTAAACACCGGGGAGCTGTTTTTT
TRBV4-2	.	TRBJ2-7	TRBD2	CASSQDRTSGVLYEQYF	TGTGCCAGCAGCCAAGATAGGACTAGCGGGGTATTGTACGAGCAGTACTTC
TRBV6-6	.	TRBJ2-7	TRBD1	CASSYPGTGAYEQYF	TGTGCCAGCAGTTACCCTGGGACAGGGGCTTACGAGCAGTACTTC
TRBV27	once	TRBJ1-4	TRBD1	CASTGQGARKLFF	TGTGCCAGCACCGGGCAGGGGGCTAGGAAACTGTTTTTT
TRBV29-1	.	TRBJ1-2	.	CSAGSTSGYTF	TGCAGCGCCGGATCGACATCTGGCTACACCTTC
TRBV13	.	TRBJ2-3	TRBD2	CASSSLAGGRLADTQYF	TGTGCCAGCAGCTCACTAGCGGGGGGGCGGCTGGCAGATACGCAGTATTTT
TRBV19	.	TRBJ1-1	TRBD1	CASIPPGQAPLNTEAFF	TGTGCCAGTATCCCCCCGGGACAGGCACCCTTGAACACTGAAGCTTTCTTT
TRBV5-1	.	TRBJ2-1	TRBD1	CASSPGQRSYNEQFF	TGCGCCAGCAGCCCGGGACAGCGCTCCTACAATGAGCAGTTCTTC
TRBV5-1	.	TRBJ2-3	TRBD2	CASSLEAGGPKDTQYF	TGCGCCAGCAGCTTGGAGGCGGGGGGGCCGAAAGATACGCAGTATTTT
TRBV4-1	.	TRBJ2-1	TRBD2	CASSQDRGTSGGWEQFF	TGCGCCAGCAGCCAAGATCGGGGGACTAGCGGGGGATGGGAGCAGTTCTTC
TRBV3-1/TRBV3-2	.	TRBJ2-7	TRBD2	CASSQEGTSGGFSYEQYF	TGTGCCAGCAGCCAAGAAGGAACTAGCGGGGGGTTCTCCTACGAGCAGTACTTC
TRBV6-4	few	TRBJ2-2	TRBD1	CASSDAGTGNTGELFF	TGTGCCAGCAGTGACGCGGGGACAGGGAACACCGGGGAGCTGTTTTTT
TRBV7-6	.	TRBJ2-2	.	CASSLTDPENTGELFF	TGTGCCAGCAGCTTAACAGATCCTGAGAACACCGGGGAGCTGTTTTTT
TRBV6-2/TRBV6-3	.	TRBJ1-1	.	CASSSRDTEAFF	TGTGCCAGCAGTTCTCGGGACACTGAAGCTTTCTTT
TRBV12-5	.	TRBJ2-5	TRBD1	CASGRGQGVQETQYF	TGTGCTAGTGGACGGGGACAGGGTGTCCAAGAGACCCAGTACTTC
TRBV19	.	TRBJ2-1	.	CASNQDWNEQFF	TGTGCCAGTAACCAAGACTGGAATGAGCAGTTCTTC
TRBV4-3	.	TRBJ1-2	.	CASSRGLLGPTDGYTF	TGCGCCAGCAGCCGAGGACTTCTTGGACCGACCGATGGCTACACCTTC
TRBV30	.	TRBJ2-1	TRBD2	CAWSSGGRDYNEQFF	TGTGCCTGGTCGAGCGGGGGGCGCGATTACAATGAGCAGTTCTTC
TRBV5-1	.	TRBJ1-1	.	CASSLGGHPNTEAFF	TGCGCCAGCAGCTTGGGGGGACACCCGAACACTGAAGCTTTCTTT
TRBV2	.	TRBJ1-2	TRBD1	CASSEQGAAYGYTF	TGTGCCAGCAGTGAGCAGGGGGCAGCCTATGGCTACACCTTC
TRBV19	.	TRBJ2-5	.	CASSTLPLSGRQETQYF	TGTGCCAGTAGTACCCTACCACTCTCGGGGAGACAAGAGACCCAGTACTTC
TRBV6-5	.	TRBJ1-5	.	CASSYRGGDQPQHF	TGTGCCAGCAGTTACAGGGGAGGGGATCAGCCCCAGCATTTT
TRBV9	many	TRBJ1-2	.	CASSVDPGLSYGYTF	TGTGCCAGCAGCGTAGACCCGGGACTTTCCTATGGCTACACCTTC
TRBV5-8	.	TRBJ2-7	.	CASSKGQRNYEQYF	TGTGCCAGCAGTAAGGGACAACGCAACTACGAGCAGTACTTC
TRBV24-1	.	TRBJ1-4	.	CAVQGQGNEKLFF	TGTGCCGTCCAGGGGCAGGGCAATGAAAAACTGTTTTTT
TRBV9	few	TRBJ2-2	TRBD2	CASSVTSGVNTGELFF	TGTGCCAGCAGCGTAACTAGCGGGGTCAACACCGGGGAGCTGTTTTTT
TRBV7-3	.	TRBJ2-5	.	CASSQEGKYQETQYF	TGTGCCAGCAGCCAGGAGGGCAAGTACCAAGAGACCCAGTACTTC
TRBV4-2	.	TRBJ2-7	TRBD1	CASSPQDGGQGSFGAYEQYF	TGTGCCAGCAGCCCTCAAGATGGGGGACAGGGTTCCTTCGGGGCCTACGAGCAGTACTTC
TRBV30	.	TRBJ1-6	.	CALGRADNSPLHF	TGTGCCCTTGGGCGGGCGGATAATTCACCCCTCCACTTT
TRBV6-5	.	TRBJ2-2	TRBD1	CASSSWGDRGTGELFF	TGTGCCAGCAGTTCTTGGGGGGACAGGGGCACCGGGGAGCTGTTTTTT
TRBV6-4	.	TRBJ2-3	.	CASSVGSSTDTQYF	TGTGCCAGCAGTGTTGGCTCTAGCACAGATACGCAGTATTTT
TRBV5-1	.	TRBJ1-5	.	CASSPIGGQPQHF	TGCGCCAGCAGCCCTATCGGAGGTCAGCCCCAGCATTTT
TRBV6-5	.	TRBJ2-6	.	CASIDTSGANVLTF	TGTGCCAGCATAGACACCTCTGGGGCCAACGTCCTGACTTTC
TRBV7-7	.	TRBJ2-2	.	CASSLGSRGNPGELFF	TGTGCTAGCAGCTTAGGATCAAGGGGCAACCCCGGGGAGCTGTTTTTT
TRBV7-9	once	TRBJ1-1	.	CASSAHGQGNTEAFF	TGTGCCAGCAGCGCTCACGGACAAGGGAACACTGAAGCTTTCTTT
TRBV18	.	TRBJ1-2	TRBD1	CASSPVETGDSNGYTF	TGTGCCAGCTCGCCCGTGGAGACAGGGGATTCGAATGGCTACACCTTC
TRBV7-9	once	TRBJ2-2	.	CASTPDSLPGELFF	TGTGCCAGCACCCCTGACAGTCTTCCCGGGGAGCTGTTTTTT
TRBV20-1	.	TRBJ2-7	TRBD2	CSASRAGARYEQYF	TGCAGTGCTAGTCGCGCGGGAGCGAGATACGAGCAGTACTTC